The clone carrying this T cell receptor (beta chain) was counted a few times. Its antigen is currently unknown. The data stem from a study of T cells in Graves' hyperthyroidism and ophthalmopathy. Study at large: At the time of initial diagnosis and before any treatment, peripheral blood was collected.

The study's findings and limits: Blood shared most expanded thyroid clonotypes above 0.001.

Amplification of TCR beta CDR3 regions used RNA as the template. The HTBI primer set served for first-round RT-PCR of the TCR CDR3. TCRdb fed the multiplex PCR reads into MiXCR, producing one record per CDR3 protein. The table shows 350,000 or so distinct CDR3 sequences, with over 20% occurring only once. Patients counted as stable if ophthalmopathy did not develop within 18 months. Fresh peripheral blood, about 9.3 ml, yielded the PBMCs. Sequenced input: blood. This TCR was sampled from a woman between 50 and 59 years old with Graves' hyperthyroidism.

In nucleotides, the CDR3 is TGCGCCAGCAGCCAAGATCCCAACAGTAATTCACCCCTCCACTTT. It codes for CASSQDPNSNSPLHF. The V and J genes are TRBV4-1 and TRBJ1-6; no clear D gene. Trimming removed 0 bases at V and 6 bases at J, with 9 bases between. Per germline, CDR1 MGHRA and CDR2 YSYEKL. The CDR3 consists of 15 residues.